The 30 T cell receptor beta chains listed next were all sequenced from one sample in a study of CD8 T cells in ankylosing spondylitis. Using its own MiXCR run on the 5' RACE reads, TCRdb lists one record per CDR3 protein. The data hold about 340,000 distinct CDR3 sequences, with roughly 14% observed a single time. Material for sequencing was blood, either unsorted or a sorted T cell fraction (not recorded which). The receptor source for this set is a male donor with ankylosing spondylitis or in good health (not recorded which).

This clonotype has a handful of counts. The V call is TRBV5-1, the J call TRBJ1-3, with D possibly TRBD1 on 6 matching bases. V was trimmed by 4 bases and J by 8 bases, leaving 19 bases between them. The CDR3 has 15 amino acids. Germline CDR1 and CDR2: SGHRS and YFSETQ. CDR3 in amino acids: CASSPDSGWSDTIYF. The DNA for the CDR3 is TGCGCCAGCAGCCCGGACAGTGGCTGGAGTGACACCATATATTTT.

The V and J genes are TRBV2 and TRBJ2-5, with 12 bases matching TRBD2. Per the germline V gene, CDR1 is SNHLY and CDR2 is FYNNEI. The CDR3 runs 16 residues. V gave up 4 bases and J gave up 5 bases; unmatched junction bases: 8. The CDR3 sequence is CASSGLPSGGGETQYF. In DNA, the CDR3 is TGTGCCAGCAGTGGCCTCCCTAGCGGGGGGGGGGAGACCCAGTACTTC.

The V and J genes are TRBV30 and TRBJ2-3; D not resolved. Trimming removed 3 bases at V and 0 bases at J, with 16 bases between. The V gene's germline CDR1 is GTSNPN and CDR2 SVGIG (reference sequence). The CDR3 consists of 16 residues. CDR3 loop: CAWRDPGRPSTDTQYF. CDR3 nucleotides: TGTGCCTGGAGAGACCCCGGCAGGCCGAGCACAGATACGCAGTATTTT.

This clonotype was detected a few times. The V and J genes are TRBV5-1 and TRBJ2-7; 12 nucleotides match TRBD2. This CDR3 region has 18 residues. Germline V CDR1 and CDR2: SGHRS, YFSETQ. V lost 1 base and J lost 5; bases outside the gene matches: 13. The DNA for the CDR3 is TGCGCCAGCAGCTTGTATGGGACTAGCGGGCTTATACCTGACGAGCAGTACTTC. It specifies CASSLYGTSGLIPDEQYF.

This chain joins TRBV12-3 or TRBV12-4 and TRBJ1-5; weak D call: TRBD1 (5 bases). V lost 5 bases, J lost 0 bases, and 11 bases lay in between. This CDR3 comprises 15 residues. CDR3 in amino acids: CASSPPGASNQPQHF. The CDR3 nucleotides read TGTGCCAGCAGTCCACCCGGGGCTAGCAATCAGCCCCAGCATTTT.

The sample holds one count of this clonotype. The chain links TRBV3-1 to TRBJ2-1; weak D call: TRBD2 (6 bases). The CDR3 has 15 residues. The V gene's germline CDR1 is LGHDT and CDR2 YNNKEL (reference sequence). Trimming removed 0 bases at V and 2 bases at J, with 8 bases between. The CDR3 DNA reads TGTGCCAGCAGCCAAGAGCGGACTACCTACAATGAGCAGTTCTTC. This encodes CASSQERTTYNEQFF.

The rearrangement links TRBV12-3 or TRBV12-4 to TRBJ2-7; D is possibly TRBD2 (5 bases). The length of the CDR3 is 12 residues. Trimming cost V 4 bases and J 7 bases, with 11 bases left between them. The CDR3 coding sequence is TGTGCCAGCAGTTCTAGGGAGTGGGAGCAGTACTTC. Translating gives CASSSREWEQYF.

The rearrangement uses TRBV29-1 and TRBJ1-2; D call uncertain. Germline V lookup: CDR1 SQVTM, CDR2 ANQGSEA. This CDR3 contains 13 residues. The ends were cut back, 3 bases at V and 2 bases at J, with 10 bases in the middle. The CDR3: CSVEEGGNYGYTF. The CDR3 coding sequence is TGCAGCGTTGAGGAAGGAGGCAACTATGGCTACACCTTC.

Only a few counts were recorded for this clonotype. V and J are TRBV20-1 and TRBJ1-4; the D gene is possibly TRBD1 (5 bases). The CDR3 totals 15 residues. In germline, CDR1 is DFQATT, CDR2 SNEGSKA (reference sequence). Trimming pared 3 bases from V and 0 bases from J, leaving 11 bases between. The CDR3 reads CSARPGAATNEKLFF. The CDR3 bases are TGCAGTGCTAGGCCTGGGGCAGCAACTAATGAAAAACTGTTTTTT.

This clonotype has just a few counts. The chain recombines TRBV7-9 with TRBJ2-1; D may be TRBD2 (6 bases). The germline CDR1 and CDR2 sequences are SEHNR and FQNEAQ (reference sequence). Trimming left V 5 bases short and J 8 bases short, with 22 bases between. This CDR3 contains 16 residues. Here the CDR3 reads CASSPLARNIYDEQFF. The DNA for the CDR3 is TGTGCCAGCAGCCCACTAGCACGAAACATTTATGATGAGCAGTTCTTC.

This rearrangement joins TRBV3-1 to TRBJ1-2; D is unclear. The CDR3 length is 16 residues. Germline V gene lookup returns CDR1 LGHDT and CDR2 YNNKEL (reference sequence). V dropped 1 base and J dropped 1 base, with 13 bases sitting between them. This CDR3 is CASSQVGSLINYGYTF. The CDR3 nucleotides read TGTGCCAGCAGCCAAGTCGGAAGCCTGATTAACTATGGCTACACCTTC.

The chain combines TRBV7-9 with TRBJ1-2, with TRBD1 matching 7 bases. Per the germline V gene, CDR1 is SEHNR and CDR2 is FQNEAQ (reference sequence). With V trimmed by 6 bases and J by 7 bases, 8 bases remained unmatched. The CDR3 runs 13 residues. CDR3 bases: TGTGCCAGCAGAATCACAGGGGCAGGTGGCTACACCTTC. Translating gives CASRITGAGGYTF.

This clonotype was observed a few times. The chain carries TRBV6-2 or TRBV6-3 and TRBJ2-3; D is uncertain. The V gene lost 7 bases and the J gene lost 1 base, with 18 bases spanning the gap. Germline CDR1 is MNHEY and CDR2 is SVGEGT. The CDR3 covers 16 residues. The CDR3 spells CASTSLELRGTDTQYF. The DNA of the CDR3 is TGTGCCAGCACCTCCCTCGAACTCCGTGGCACAGATACGCAGTATTTT.

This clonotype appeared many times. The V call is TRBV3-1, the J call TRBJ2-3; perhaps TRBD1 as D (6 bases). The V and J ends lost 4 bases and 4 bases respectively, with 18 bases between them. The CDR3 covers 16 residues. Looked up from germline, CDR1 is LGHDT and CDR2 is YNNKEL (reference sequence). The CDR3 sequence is CASSPGQFEFADTQYF. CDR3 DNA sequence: TGTGCCAGCAGCCCAGGACAGTTCGAGTTTGCAGATACGCAGTATTTT.

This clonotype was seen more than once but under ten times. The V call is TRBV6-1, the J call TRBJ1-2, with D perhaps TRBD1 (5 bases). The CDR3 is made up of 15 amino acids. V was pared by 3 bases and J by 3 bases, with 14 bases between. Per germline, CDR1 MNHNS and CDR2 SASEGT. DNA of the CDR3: TGTGCCAGCAGTGACTACCGGGGCGTGGACTATGGCTACACCTTC. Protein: CASSDYRGVDYGYTF.

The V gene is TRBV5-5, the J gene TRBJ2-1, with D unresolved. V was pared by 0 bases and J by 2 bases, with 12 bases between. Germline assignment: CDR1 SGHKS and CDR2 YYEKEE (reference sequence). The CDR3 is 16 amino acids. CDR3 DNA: TGTGCCAGCAGCTTGGGTGGGGTTAGGACCTACAATGAGCAGTTCTTC. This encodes CASSLGGVRTYNEQFF.

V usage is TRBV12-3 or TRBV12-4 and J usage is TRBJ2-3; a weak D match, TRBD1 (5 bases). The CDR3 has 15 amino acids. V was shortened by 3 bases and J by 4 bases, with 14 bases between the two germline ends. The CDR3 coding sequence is TGTGCCAGCAGTTTGGCCAGGGTCCTACCAGATACGCAGTATTTT. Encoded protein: CASSLARVLPDTQYF.

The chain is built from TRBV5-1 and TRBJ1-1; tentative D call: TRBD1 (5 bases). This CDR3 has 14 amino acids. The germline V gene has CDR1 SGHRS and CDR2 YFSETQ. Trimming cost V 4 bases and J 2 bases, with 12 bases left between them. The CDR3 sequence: CASSVTGGNTEAFF. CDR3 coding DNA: TGCGCCAGCAGCGTTACAGGAGGAAACACTGAAGCTTTCTTT.

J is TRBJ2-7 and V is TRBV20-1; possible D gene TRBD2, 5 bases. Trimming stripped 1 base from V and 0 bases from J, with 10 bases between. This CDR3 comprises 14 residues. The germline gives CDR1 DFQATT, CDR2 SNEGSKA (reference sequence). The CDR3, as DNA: TGCAGTGCTAGAGGTAGCGTCCCCTCCTACGAGCAGTACTTC. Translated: CSARGSVPSYEQYF.

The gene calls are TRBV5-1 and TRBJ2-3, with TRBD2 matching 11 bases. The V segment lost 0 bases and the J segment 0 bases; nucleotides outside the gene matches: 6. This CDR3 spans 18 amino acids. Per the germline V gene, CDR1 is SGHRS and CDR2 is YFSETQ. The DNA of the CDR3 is TGCGCCAGCAGCTTGGCTCTAGCGGGGGGCACTAGCACAGATACGCAGTATTTT. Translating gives CASSLALAGGTSTDTQYF.

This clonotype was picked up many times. The CDR3 reads CASSPRLAGGLATGELFF. For the CDR3, the DNA is TGTGCCAGCAGCCCTAGACTAGCGGGAGGGCTGGCCACCGGGGAGCTGTTTTTT. The chain links TRBV11-2 to TRBJ2-2, with 14 bases that match TRBD2. Looked up from germline, CDR1 is SGHAT and CDR2 is FQNNGV. This CDR3 has 18 residues. After removal of 5 bases from V and 4 bases from J, the junction contained 9 bases not matched to a gene.

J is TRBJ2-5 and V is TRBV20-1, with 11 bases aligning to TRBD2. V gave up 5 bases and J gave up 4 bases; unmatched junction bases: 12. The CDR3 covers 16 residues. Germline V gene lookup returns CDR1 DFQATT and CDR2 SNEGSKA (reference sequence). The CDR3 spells CSAPRLAGKWIETQYF. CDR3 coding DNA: TGCAGTGCTCCTCGACTAGCGGGAAAGTGGATAGAGACCCAGTACTTC.

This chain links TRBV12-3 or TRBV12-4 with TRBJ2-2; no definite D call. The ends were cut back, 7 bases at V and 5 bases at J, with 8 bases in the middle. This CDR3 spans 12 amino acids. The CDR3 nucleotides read TGTGCCAGCACCCCCGGGACCGGGGAGCTGTTTTTT. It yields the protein CASTPGTGELFF.

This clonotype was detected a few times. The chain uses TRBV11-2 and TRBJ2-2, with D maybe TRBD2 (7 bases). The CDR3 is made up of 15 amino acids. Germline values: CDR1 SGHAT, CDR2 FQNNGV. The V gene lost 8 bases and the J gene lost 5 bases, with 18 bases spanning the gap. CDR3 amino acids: CASRWGLADTGELFF. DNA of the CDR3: TGTGCCAGCCGATGGGGGCTAGCGGATACCGGGGAGCTGTTTTTT.

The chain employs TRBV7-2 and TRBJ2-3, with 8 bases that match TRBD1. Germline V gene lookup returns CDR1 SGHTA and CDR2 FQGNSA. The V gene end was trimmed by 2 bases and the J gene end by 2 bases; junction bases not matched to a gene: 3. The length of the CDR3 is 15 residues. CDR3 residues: CASSLRGQVTDTQYF. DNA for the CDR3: TGTGCCAGCAGCTTAAGGGGACAGGTCACAGATACGCAGTATTTT.

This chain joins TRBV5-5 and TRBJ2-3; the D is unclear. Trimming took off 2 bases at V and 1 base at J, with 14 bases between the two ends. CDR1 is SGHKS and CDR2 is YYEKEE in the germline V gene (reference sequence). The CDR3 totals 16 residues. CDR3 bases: TGTGCCAGCAGCTTCCAGCCCGGAGCGCGCACAGATACGCAGTATTTT. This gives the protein CASSFQPGARTDTQYF.

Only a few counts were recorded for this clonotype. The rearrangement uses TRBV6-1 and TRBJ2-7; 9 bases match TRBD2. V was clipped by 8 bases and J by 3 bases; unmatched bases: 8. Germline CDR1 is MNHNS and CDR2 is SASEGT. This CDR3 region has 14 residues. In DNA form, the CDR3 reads TGTGCCAGCTCTGTGGCGGGAGGGGGCTACGAGCAGTACTTC. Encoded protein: CASSVAGGGYEQYF.

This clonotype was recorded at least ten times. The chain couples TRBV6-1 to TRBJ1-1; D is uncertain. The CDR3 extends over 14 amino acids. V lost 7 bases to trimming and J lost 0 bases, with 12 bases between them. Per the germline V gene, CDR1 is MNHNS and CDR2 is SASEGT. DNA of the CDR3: TGTGCCAGCACCCCGGAACACCTGAACACTGAAGCTTTCTTT. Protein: CASTPEHLNTEAFF.

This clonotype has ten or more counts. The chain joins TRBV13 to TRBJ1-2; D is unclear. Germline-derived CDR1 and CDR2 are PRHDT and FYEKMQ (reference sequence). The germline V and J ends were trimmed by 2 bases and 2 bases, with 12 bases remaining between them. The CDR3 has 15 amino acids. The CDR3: CASSLSGLPNYGYTF. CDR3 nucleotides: TGTGCCAGCAGCTTATCCGGGCTACCAAACTATGGCTACACCTTC.

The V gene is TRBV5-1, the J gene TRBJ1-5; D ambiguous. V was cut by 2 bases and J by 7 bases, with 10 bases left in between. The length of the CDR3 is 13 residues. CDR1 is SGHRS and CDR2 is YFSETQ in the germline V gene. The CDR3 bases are TGCGCCAGCAGCTTTTCTTGGGGACAGCCCCAGCATTTT. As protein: CASSFSWGQPQHF. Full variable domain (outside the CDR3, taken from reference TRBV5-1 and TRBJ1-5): KAGVTQTPRYLIKTRGQQVTLSCSPISGHRSVSWYQQTPGQGLQFLFEYFSETQRNKGNFPGRFSGRQFSNSRSEMNVSTLELGDSALYLCASSFSWGQPQHFGDGTRLSIL.